This T cell receptor beta chain appears in the sequencing data of a study of T cell responses to AZD1222 COVID-19 vaccine. About the research overall: Pooled together were second doses at about 4 or about 12 weeks.

For this clone: Antigen unknown.

Measured with immunoSEQ multiplex PCR; TCRdb has only the in-frame clones, and not every one. The sample lists 100,000 or so clones, 82% occurring once. CDR1 is SGHRS, CDR2 YFSETQ, per germline. With 0 bases removed from V and 7 bases from J, the gap between germline ends came to 11 bases. The CDR3 contains 15 residues. Study-wide results and caveats: Mostly white British, mostly female donors; authors suggested clonal diversity may be underestimated. Repertoires were collected only later (after the peak T cell response had occurred).

The source is an adult in good health. Specimen: peripheral blood, collected on day 0 of AZD1222 vaccination. The V call is TRBV5-1, the J call TRBJ1-6; no firm D call. CDR3 loop: CASSLGPVGNSPLHF. The CDR3 DNA follows: TGCGCCAGCAGCTTGGGCCCCGTGGGCAATTCACCCCTCCACTTT.